This T cell receptor (beta chain) stems from a study of blood T cell repertoires in COVID-19. On the study more broadly: Donors in the United States, Italy and Spain gave samples during acute or convalescent COVID-19. Sample material is recorded as cDNA or gDNA derived from T cells, B-cell-depleted T cells, or PBMCs.

The V gene lost 5 bases and the J gene lost 6 bases, with 11 bases spanning the gap. The germline CDR1 and CDR2 sequences are MNHNY and SVGAGI (reference sequence). The CDR3 loop spans 14 amino acids. The repertoire was sequenced with immunoSEQ multiplex PCR; TCRdb's copy has only in-frame clones and lacks some. The sample yields 95,000 to 100,000 clones, about 88% seen once. The receptor was derived from a man of 80 years or more with acute or convalescent COVID-19. This chain links TRBV6-6 with TRBJ1-6; a weak D match, TRBD1 (5 bases). The source material was peripheral blood. CDR3 sequence (DNA): TGTGCCAGCAGTGCGACAGCTTTTAATTCACCCCTCCACTTT. This codes for CASSATAFNSPLHF.